The present entry profiles one TCR beta chain with its context. The antigen is unknown. Some clones are missing from TCRdb's copy, which holds only in-frame ones; the method was immunoSEQ multiplex PCR. The data show about 150,000 clones, 91% seen once. The source of the sample is a study of T cell responses to AZD1222 COVID-19 vaccine. General study points: Donors skewed white British and female; clonal diversity was possibly underestimated. There were repertoire samples only from the period after the peak T cell response.

Combined were second doses at about 4 or about 12 weeks. The CDR3 is 16 amino acids. Trimming cost V 3 bases and J 5 bases; bases outside gene matches: 8. Germline CDR1 and CDR2: SGHVS and FQNEAQ. The specimen was peripheral blood, collected 28 days after the second AZD1222 dose. The clonotype was recovered from an adult who received the AZD1222 COVID-19 vaccine. The genes are TRBV7-8 and TRBJ1-5; 9 bases line up with TRBD1. This CDR3 reads CASSFLGQGRYQPQHF. The CDR3 DNA reads as TGTGCCAGCAGCTTCCTAGGACAGGGGCGATATCAGCCCCAGCATTTT.